One and the same sample provided the 30 T cell receptor beta chains below, sequenced in a study of neoadjuvant nivolumab and ipilimumab in lung cancer. The data were produced by immunoSEQ multiplex PCR, yet TCRdb's version contains in-frame clones alone and is incomplete. The repertoire holds 25,000 to 30,000 clones, with roughly four fifths as singletons. Here the sequenced sample was tumor tissue, taken after neoadjuvant nivolumab, alone or with ipilimumab, at or shortly before surgery. These TCRs come from an adult with non-small cell lung cancer.

The chain carries TRBV29-1 and TRBJ2-2; D is perhaps TRBD1 (6 bases). CDR3 length equals 12 residues. V lost 4 bases, J lost 5 bases, and 8 bases lay in between. From germline, CDR1 is SQVTM and CDR2 ANQGSEA. CDR3 sequence (DNA): TGCAGCGTTGGTGGACAGACCGGGGAGCTGTTTTTT. Protein sequence: CSVGGQTGELFF.

CDR3 sequence: CASSEPDRTHEQFF. For the CDR3, the DNA is TGTGCCAGCAGTGAGCCAGACCGGACCCATGAGCAGTTCTTC. The genes are TRBV25-1 and TRBJ2-1; D is unresolved. This CDR3 comprises 14 residues. CDR1 and CDR2 (germline): MGHDK, SYGVNS. The V end lost 3 bases, the J end lost 8 bases, and 14 bases lay between the germline ends.

J is TRBJ1-2 and V is TRBV27, with D perhaps matching TRBD1 (5 bases). Deletions cut 0 bases from V and 7 bases from J, with 15 bases between. The CDR3 runs 15 residues. CDR1 MNHEY and CDR2 SMNVEV come from the germline V gene (reference sequence). The CDR3 bases are TGTGCCAGCAGTTTATCGATCGAAGGGGCAGGTGGCTACACCTTC. It encodes CASSLSIEGAGGYTF.

This clone was detected a few times. The chain employs TRBV7-8 and TRBJ2-7, with 11 bases matching TRBD2. Germline V gene data show CDR1 as SGHVS and CDR2 as FQNEAQ. After removal of 4 bases from V and 1 base from J, the junction contained 15 bases not matched to a gene. CDR3 length equals 19 residues. The DNA of the CDR3 is TGTGCCAGCAGCTCTCGAGCAGTTATCGGGACTAGCGGTTCCTACGAGCAGTACTTC. Amino acids: CASSSRAVIGTSGSYEQYF.

The J gene is TRBJ1-5, the V gene TRBV7-9; D is possibly TRBD1 (6 bases). Germline CDR1 and CDR2: SEHNR and FQNEAQ (reference sequence). This CDR3 region has 15 residues. Trimming cost V 5 bases and J 1 base, with 12 bases left between them. The CDR3 nucleotides read TGTGCCAGCAGCCCCGCAGGGGAGAGCAATCAGCCCCAGCATTTT. Translated, it gives CASSPAGESNQPQHF.

This chain links TRBV6-5 with TRBJ1-2, with 9 bases identical to TRBD1. The V gene end was trimmed by 5 bases and the J gene end by 8 bases; junction bases not matched to a gene: 12. CDR1 is MNHEY and CDR2 is SVGAGI in the germline V gene. The CDR3 has 15 residues. The CDR3 DNA is TGTGCCAGCAGTCGATTTGCACAGGGGGCGAGAGGCTACACCTTC. Residues: CASSRFAQGARGYTF.

The V call is TRBV29-1, the J call TRBJ1-5; maybe TRBD1 (5 bases). Trimming shortened V by 5 bases and J by 1 base, and 12 bases separated the two germline ends. CDR3 length equals 14 residues. Germline V lookup: CDR1 SQVTM, CDR2 ANQGSEA. DNA for the CDR3: TGCAGCGTTAGCGGGGCACAGAGCAATCAGCCCCAGCATTTT. Protein: CSVSGAQSNQPQHF.

This chain connects TRBV30 to TRBJ1-4, with D tentatively TRBD1 (5 bases). V was pared by 4 bases and J by 5 bases, with 8 bases between. The germline gives CDR1 GTSNPN, CDR2 SVGIG (reference sequence). CDR3 length equals 12 residues. CDR3 sequence: CAWTEGNEKLFF. CDR3 nucleotide sequence: TGTGCCTGGACGGAGGGGAATGAAAAACTGTTTTTT.

V and J are TRBV7-9 and TRBJ1-3; D gene uncertain. Trimming left V 0 bases short and J 4 bases short, with 19 bases between. Looked up from germline, CDR1 is SEHNR and CDR2 is FQNEAQ (reference sequence). This CDR3 spans 18 amino acids. The DNA of the CDR3 is TGTGCCAGCAGCTTAGCGCCCGCCGGCATGGGGTTGGGAAACACCATATATTTT. It is translated as CASSLAPAGMGLGNTIYF.

V and J are TRBV7-2 and TRBJ2-7; 8 nucleotides align to TRBD1. V trimming: 5 bases; J trimming: 3 bases; junction bases outside the gene matches: 9. The length of the CDR3 is 15 residues. Germline V gene sequence: CDR1 SGHTA, CDR2 FQGNSA. This CDR3 is CASSAQQGVIYEQYF. The DNA of the CDR3 is TGTGCCAGCAGCGCCCAACAGGGGGTGATCTACGAGCAGTACTTC.

This clone has only a few counts. The chain couples TRBV5-5 to TRBJ2-3; 7 bases fit TRBD2. CDR3 length: 16 residues. V shed 4 bases, J shed 4 bases, and the junction held 12 bases outside the gene matches. Germline V gene data show CDR1 as SGHKS and CDR2 as YYEKEE (reference sequence). The DNA of the CDR3 is TGTGCCAGCAGCCCCCTGGTCGGGAGGTTGTCAGATACGCAGTATTTT. It yields the protein CASSPLVGRLSDTQYF.

The chain combines TRBV7-9 with TRBJ2-7, with 7 bases that match TRBD1. Germline V gene sequence: CDR1 SEHNR, CDR2 FQNEAQ (reference sequence). The CDR3 runs to 15 residues. The V and J ends lost 5 bases and 4 bases, in that order; junction bases with no gene match: 11. CDR3: CASSNTGVDLYEQYF. The CDR3 DNA is TGTGCCAGCAGCAACACAGGGGTTGATCTGTACGAGCAGTACTTC.

V is TRBV5-1 and J is TRBJ1-1, with 8 bases lining up with TRBD1. The germline V gene encodes CDR1 SGHRS and CDR2 YFSETQ. CDR3 length equals 15 residues. V dropped 4 bases and J dropped 4; count of bases not matched to a gene: 9. CDR3 DNA sequence: TGCGCCAGCAGCCAAATCAGGGGGCCGAGCACTGAAGCTTTCTTT. It specifies CASSQIRGPSTEAFF.

In this sample, this clone turned up once. This chain joins TRBV30 and TRBJ2-7; TRBD1 agrees at 7 bases. CDR1 and CDR2 (germline): GTSNPN, SVGIG (reference sequence). Losses at the gene ends were 3 bases for V and 3 bases for J; bases not matched to a gene: 5. The CDR3 is 13 residues long. This CDR3 is CAWSLSGGYEQYF. In DNA form, the CDR3 reads TGTGCCTGGAGCCTCTCAGGGGGCTACGAGCAGTACTTC.

This sequence joins TRBV7-9 and TRBJ1-3, with D perhaps matching TRBD1 (6 bases). CDR3 size: 17 residues. The germline CDR1 and CDR2 sequences are SEHNR and FQNEAQ (reference sequence). Trimming took 1 base from V and 0 from J, leaving 13 bases between them. DNA of the CDR3: TGTGCCAGCAGCTTAGTGGGGGGCCTGAGCTCTGGAAACACCATATATTTT. This sequence encodes CASSLVGGLSSGNTIYF.

The genes are TRBV9 and TRBJ2-2; 11 bases fit TRBD2. Germline trimming cut 3 bases from V and 6 bases from J; bases unmatched to any gene: 1. Looked up from germline, CDR1 is SGDLS and CDR2 is YYNGEE. The CDR3 is 14 residues long. CDR3 coding DNA: TGTGCCAGCAGCGGACTAGCGGGATCCGGGGAGCTGTTTTTT. This codes for CASSGLAGSGELFF.

The chain combines TRBV11-2 with TRBJ2-7, with 13 bases matching TRBD2. In germline, CDR1 is SGHAT, CDR2 FQNNGV. V lost 1 base, J lost 7 bases, and 4 bases stayed unmatched. The CDR3 spans 15 residues. CDR3 protein: CASSLALAGGWEQYF. For the CDR3, the DNA is TGTGCCAGCAGCTTAGCACTAGCGGGAGGGTGGGAGCAGTACTTC.

This chain links TRBV6-6 with TRBJ2-7, with 10 bases lining up with TRBD2. J was trimmed by 2 bases and V by 5 bases; bases with no gene match: 3. The CDR3 consists of 14 residues. Germline V gives CDR1 MNHNY, CDR2 SVGAGI (reference sequence). The CDR3 sequence: CASSQREGPYEQYF. As DNA, the CDR3 is TGTGCCAGCAGTCAGCGGGAGGGCCCCTACGAGCAGTACTTC.

Turning to this clone: In the same sample, other DNA sequences code for this CDR3. This CDR3 is CASSLDRETQYF. CDR3 bases: TGTGCCAGCAGCTTAGATCGAGAGACCCAGTACTTC. The V call is TRBV11-3, the J call TRBJ2-5; D unclear. The V and J ends lost 0 bases and 4 bases respectively, with 3 bases between them. Germline lookup yields CDR1 SGHNT and CDR2 YENEEA. CDR3 length: 12 residues.

The DNA of the CDR3 is TGCGCCAGCGGGACTAGCGGGAGAGGTTCAGAGACCCAGTACTTC. As protein: CASGTSGRGSETQYF. This chain connects TRBV5-1 to TRBJ2-5, with 14 bases identical to TRBD2. The germline CDR1 and CDR2 sequences are SGHRS and YFSETQ. CDR3 size: 15 residues. With 7 bases clipped from V and 4 bases from J, the junction kept 6 bases outside the gene matches.

CDR3 bases: TGTGCCAGCGGTAGCGGCTACGAGCAGTACTTC. It encodes CASGSGYEQYF. The chain combines TRBV6-6 with TRBJ2-7; D may be TRBD2 (6 bases). Deletions cut 8 bases from V and 3 bases from J, with 8 bases between. Germline V lookup: CDR1 MNHNY, CDR2 SVGAGI (reference sequence). The CDR3 has 11 residues.

The chain is built from TRBV16 and TRBJ2-5, with D possibly matching TRBD1 (5 bases). Germline V gene sequence: CDR1 KGHSY, CDR2 FQNENV. Trimming stripped 0 bases from V and 5 bases from J, with 13 bases between. The CDR3 length is 15 residues. In DNA form, the CDR3 reads TGTGCCAGCAGCCAATCCCAGGGTATGGGGGAGACCCAGTACTTC. Its translation is CASSQSQGMGETQYF.

The CDR3: CASSSSFGKLFF. CDR3 DNA: TGTGCCAGCAGCTCCTCCTTCGGAAAACTGTTTTTT. This chain joins TRBV11-2 and TRBJ1-4; D is undetermined. This CDR3 has 12 amino acids. Per the germline V gene, CDR1 is SGHAT and CDR2 is FQNNGV. Trimming stripped 4 bases from V and 10 bases from J, with 10 bases between.

The chain employs TRBV5-6 and TRBJ2-7, with 8 bases aligning to TRBD1. V lost 3 bases, J lost 1 base, and 3 bases stayed unmatched. Germline V gene data show CDR1 as SGHDT and CDR2 as YYEEEE. This CDR3 spans 14 amino acids. CDR3 coding DNA: TGTGCCAGCAGCTGGACAGGGTGGTCCTACGAGCAGTACTTC. Its translation is CASSWTGWSYEQYF.

About this clone itself: An end of the junction does not agree with germline; a read error may underlie this. The chain uses TRBV7-2 and TRBJ2-7; 9 bases are a match to TRBD2. The CDR3 loop spans 13 amino acids. Germline CDR1 reads SGHTA; CDR2 reads FQGNSA. CDR3 DNA sequence: TGTGCCAGCAGCTTAGATCGGGCTAGCGGGATTCACTTC. Its translation: CASSLDRASGIHF. Using reference TRBV7-2 and TRBJ2-7 for the parts outside the CDR3, the full variable domain is GAGVSQSPSNKVTEKGKDVELRCDPISGHTALYWYRQSLGQGLEFLIYFQGNSAPDKSGLPSDRFSAERTGGSVSTLTIQRTQQEDSAVYLCASSLDRASGIHFGPGTRLTVT.

This clone was picked up one time. The chain uses TRBV5-4 and TRBJ2-5, with a tentative D call TRBD2 (6 bases). The CDR3 spans 13 residues. Between the trimmed V and J ends, which lost 2 bases and 7 bases, there was a span of 12 bases. Germline V CDR1 and CDR2: SGHNT, YYREEE (reference sequence). The CDR3 reads CASSLGRRGTQYF. The CDR3 nucleotides are TGTGCCAGCAGCTTAGGGAGGAGAGGGACCCAGTACTTC.

The V and J genes are TRBV5-1 and TRBJ2-1; D may be TRBD1 or TRBD2 (5 bases each). This CDR3 is built from 16 residues. V was clipped by 0 bases and J by 5 bases, with 15 bases between them. In germline, CDR1 is SGHRS, CDR2 YFSETQ. The CDR3 DNA reads TGCGCCAGCAGCTTGGTAGGAAGAGTGGGGGACAATGAGCAGTTCTTC. Translation: CASSLVGRVGDNEQFF.

The rearrangement joins TRBV11-3 to TRBJ2-7; D may be TRBD2 (5 bases). CDR1 and CDR2 from the germline V gene are SGHNT and YENEEA. Trimming pared 6 bases from V and 5 bases from J, leaving 17 bases between. The CDR3 is 14 amino acids. CDR3 DNA sequence: TGTGCCAGCAGTACGGGATCGCCTGTCGACGAGCAGTACTTC. Protein sequence: CASSTGSPVDEQYF. Full variable domain (outside the CDR3, taken from reference TRBV11-3 and TRBJ2-7): EAGVVQSPRYKIIEKKQPVAFWCNPISGHNTLYWYLQNLGQGPELLIRYENEEAVDDSQLPKDRFSAERLKGVDSTLKIQPAELGDSAVYLCASSTGSPVDEQYFGPGTRLTVT.

This clone was observed once. This chain links TRBV10-3 with TRBJ2-3, with 7 bases identical to TRBD2. Germline assignment: CDR1 ENHRY and CDR2 SYGVKD. CDR3 length equals 11 residues. Trimming at V came to 7 bases and at J to 9 bases, leaving 4 bases not matched to a gene. DNA of the CDR3: TGTGCCATCAAAGGCGGGGGAACGCAGTATTTT. Its translation is CAIKGGGTQYF.

The rearrangement uses TRBV7-9 and TRBJ2-5; D is possibly TRBD2 (6 bases). Germline V CDR1 and CDR2: SEHNR, FQNEAQ (reference sequence). The length of the CDR3 is 13 residues. The V end lost 4 bases, the J end lost 6 bases, and 12 bases lay between the germline ends. The CDR3 DNA follows: TGTGCCAGCAGCTCCCGACTAGAAAAGACCCAGTACTTC. It encodes CASSSRLEKTQYF.